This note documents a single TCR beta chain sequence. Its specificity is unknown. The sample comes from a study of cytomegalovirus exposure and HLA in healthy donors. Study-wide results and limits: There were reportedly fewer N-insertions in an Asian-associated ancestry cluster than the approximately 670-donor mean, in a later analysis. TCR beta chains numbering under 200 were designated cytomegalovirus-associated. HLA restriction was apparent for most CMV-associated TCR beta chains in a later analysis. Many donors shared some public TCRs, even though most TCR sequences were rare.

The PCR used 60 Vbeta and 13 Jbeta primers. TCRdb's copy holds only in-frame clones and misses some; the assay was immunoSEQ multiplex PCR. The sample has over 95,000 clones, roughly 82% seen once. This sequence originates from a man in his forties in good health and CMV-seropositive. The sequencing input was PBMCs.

Here the CDR3 DNA reads TGTGCCAGCAGCACGCGGACAGGGAGCAACGAGCAGTACTTC. As protein: CASSTRTGSNEQYF. This chain links TRBV7-2 with TRBJ2-5; 8 positions agree with TRBD1. The J call may not be correct, given that the DNA end is closer to TRBJ2-7. The CDR3 runs 14 residues. Germline CDR1 reads SGHTA; CDR2 reads FQGNSA.